Following are 8 T cell receptor beta chains from one sample sequenced in a study of beta chain features in type 1 diabetes (dated by TCRdb to the late 2010s). The antigens these receptors bind are not known. Libraries came from the immunoSEQ multiplex PCR assay. The entire amount of isolated RNA was reverse transcribed using the High Capacity cDNA Reverse Transcription Kit, so the sequenced TCRB transcripts were expressed ones. This immuneACCESS table, as held by TCRdb, lists in-frame sequences with V and J called but not all clones. Of the missing ones, under half trace to an unresolved V gene in checked studies; the others have no known cause. The sample yields 200,000 to 300,000 clones; about 11% were counted once. About 0.018% of the sample comes from the top ten. What the research found in general, with its limitations: A moderate but significant shortening of TCRB CDR3 length was observed in type 1 diabetes patients in all four CD4+ subsets.

The material sequenced was naive CD4+ T cells from blood. This specimen's cell subset or site label, interpreted: true naive CD4+ T cells. These receptor sequences come from a man in his thirties or forties with type 1 diabetes.

This chain connects TRBV5-4 to TRBJ2-1; TRBD1 might be the D (6 bases). CDR3 length equals 13 residues. CDR1 is SGHNT, CDR2 YYREEE, per germline (reference sequence). Deletions cut 9 bases from V and 5 bases from J, with 15 bases between. The chain's CDR3 is CAILTGIDNEQFF. The CDR3, as DNA: TGTGCCATTTTAACAGGGATCGACAATGAGCAGTTCTTC. Supplemented by reference TRBV5-4 and TRBJ2-1, the full variable domain reads ETGVTQSPTHLIKTRGQQVTLRCSSQSGHNTVSWYQQALGQGPQFIFQYYREEENGRGNFPPRFSGLQFPNYSSELNVNALELDDSALYLCAILTGIDNEQFFGPGTRLTVL.

In its sample, this clone was seen a few times. This rearrangement joins TRBV30 to TRBJ1-5, with 8 bases fitting TRBD1. CDR1 is GTSNPN, CDR2 SVGIG, per germline (reference sequence). This CDR3 is 12 amino acids long. The J segment lost 10 bases and the V segment lost 2 bases, leaving 4 bases of the junction unmatched. CDR3 coding DNA: TGTGCCTGGAGTCCTGACAGGGGACCCCAGCATTTT. This codes for CAWSPDRGPQHF.

This sequence joins TRBV15 and TRBJ2-7, with D possibly matching TRBD1 (6 bases). Trimming took off 0 bases at V and 9 bases at J, with 12 bases between the two ends. CDR1 is LNHNV, CDR2 YYDKDF, per germline (reference sequence). The CDR3 spans 13 residues. CDR3 sequence reads: CATSRDSGAGQYF. CDR3 nucleotide sequence: TGTGCCACCAGCAGAGATTCAGGGGCGGGGCAGTACTTC.

This clone has only a few counts. The V gene is TRBV6-5, the J gene TRBJ2-3, with D possibly TRBD2 on 5 matching bases. Trimming cost V 6 bases and J 5 bases, with 12 bases left between them. The CDR3 consists of 13 residues. Germline-derived CDR1 and CDR2 are MNHEY and SVGAGI. Here the CDR3 DNA reads TGTGCCAGCAGATCGATGGGGAGAGATACGCAGTATTTT. It encodes CASRSMGRDTQYF.

A few counts support this clone. This CDR3 is CASREYGVQPQHF. CDR3 DNA: TGTGCCAGCAGAGAGTACGGTGTGCAGCCCCAGCATTTT. The V call is TRBV6-1, the J call TRBJ1-5; D gene unclear. CDR3 length: 13 amino acids. Trimming removed 6 bases from V and 7 bases from J, with 13 bases in between. Per the germline V gene, CDR1 is MNHNS and CDR2 is SASEGT.

This chain uses TRBV11-2 with TRBJ2-2, with D perhaps matching TRBD2 (6 bases). CDR3 length: 15 residues. CDR1 is SGHAT, CDR2 FQNNGV, per germline. V lost 4 bases, J lost 6 bases, and 15 bases lay in between. CDR3 protein: CASSSFLRGSGELFF. CDR3 nucleotides: TGTGCCAGCAGCTCTTTTCTTCGGGGGTCCGGGGAGCTGTTTTTT.

This clone has just a few counts. The CDR3 region is CASSFRDRGQETQYF. CDR3 nucleotides: TGCGCCAGCAGCTTCCGGGACAGGGGGCAAGAGACCCAGTACTTC. The chain uses TRBV5-1 and TRBJ2-5, with 11 bases identical to TRBD1. The CDR3 is 15 residues long. Germline lookup yields CDR1 SGHRS and CDR2 YFSETQ. The J segment lost 2 bases and the V segment lost 2 bases, leaving 2 bases of the junction unmatched.

The genes are TRBV19 and TRBJ1-5, with 8 bases fitting TRBD1. The ends lost 9 bases at V and 0 bases at J; junction bases unmatched: 4. From germline, CDR1 is LNHDA and CDR2 SQIVND (reference sequence). This CDR3 has 14 residues. The CDR3 protein is CARFDRGSNQPQHF. CDR3 nucleotide sequence: TGTGCCAGATTCGACAGGGGTAGCAATCAGCCCCAGCATTTT.